This T cell receptor (beta chain) was captured in a study of CD8 T cells in ankylosing spondylitis. This clonotype was seen a few times. The CDR3 extends over 15 amino acids. The V gene's germline CDR1 is PRHDT and CDR2 FYEKMQ (reference sequence). The V gene lost 3 bases and the J gene lost 2 bases, with 12 bases spanning the gap. From the 5' RACE reads, TCRdb called clonotypes with MiXCR, one entry per CDR3 protein. The table records fewer than 400,000 distinct CDR3 sequences, roughly 14% of them present only once. The chain recombines TRBV13 with TRBJ2-3; D perhaps matches TRBD1 (5 bases). The sample comprised blood, either unsorted or a sorted T cell fraction (not recorded which). The TCR sequence derives from a male donor with ankylosing spondylitis or in good health (not recorded which). The CDR3 DNA is TGTGCCAGCAGCTTTGGGGCAGGATTCACAGATACGCAGTATTTT. Translation: CASSFGAGFTDTQYF.